The 26 T cell receptor beta chains below all came from one sample that was sequenced in a study of T cell responses to AZD1222 COVID-19 vaccine (dated by TCRdb to about 2021). The label giving this sample's time point can be read as: baseline before first vaccination. Library creation used the immunoSEQ multiplex PCR assay. In TCRdb, the immuneACCESS table is reduced to in-frame sequences with V and J assigned. These tables do not hold every clone; where another copy was compared, an unresolved V gene accounts for under half, and the others remain unexplained. Recorded for this sample are fewer than 150,000 clones; 92% of them occurred a single time. Around 15% of the sample is taken by the ten largest. The sequencing here drew on peripheral blood, taken on day 0 of AZD1222 vaccination. The receptors come from an adult in good health.

The chain combines TRBV11-2 with TRBJ1-4; TRBD1 agrees at 10 bases. Germline V gene sequence: CDR1 SGHAT, CDR2 FQNNGV. This CDR3 has 19 residues. V was pared by 4 bases and J by 1 base, with 12 bases of the junction left unmatched. This CDR3 is CASSSLSGTGAKTNEKLFF. The CDR3 DNA reads TGTGCCAGCAGCTCCCTTTCTGGGACAGGGGCAAAAACTAATGAAAAACTGTTTTTT.

CDR3 coding DNA: TGTGCCAGCAGCCAAGGAGGGACAGGGACCGGCTACACCTTC. This translates into CASSQGGTGTGYTF. The J gene is TRBJ1-2, the V gene TRBV3-1 (or the pseudogene TRBV3-2); TRBD1 matches at 9 bases. Germline V lookup: CDR1 LGHDT, CDR2 YNNKEL (reference sequence). This CDR3 contains 14 residues. The ends lost 1 base at V and 8 bases at J; junction bases unmatched: 5.

The chain uses TRBV19 and TRBJ2-3, with TRBD2 identical over 9 bases. Per the germline V gene, CDR1 is LNHDA and CDR2 is SQIVND (reference sequence). This CDR3 comprises 18 residues. V lost 6 bases, J lost 0 bases, and 13 bases stayed unmatched. This chain's CDR3 is CASRRAASGAGSTDTQYF. CDR3 DNA sequence: TGTGCCAGTAGGAGAGCGGCTAGCGGGGCGGGTAGCACAGATACGCAGTATTTT. The complete variable domain, with remaining parts taken from reference TRBV19 and TRBJ2-3, reads DGGITQSPKYLFRKEGQNVTLSCEQNLNHDAMYWYRQDPGQGLRLIYYSQIVNDFQKGDIAEGYSVSREKKESFPLTVTSAQKNPTAFYLCASRRAASGAGSTDTQYFGPGTRLTVL.

The chain recombines TRBV28 with TRBJ1-2, with 9 bases lining up with TRBD1. V was pared by 7 bases and J by 6 bases, with 6 bases of the junction left unmatched. The CDR3 totals 13 residues. Germline CDR1 is MDHEN and CDR2 is SYDVKM. The CDR3 DNA sequence: TGTGCCAGCAACGGGGGGGACAGGGATGGCTACACCTTC. This encodes CASNGGDRDGYTF.

V is TRBV27 and J is TRBJ2-7; 15 positions match TRBD2. Germline trimming cut 3 bases from V and 6 bases from J; bases unmatched to any gene: 15. The CDR3 runs 19 residues. Per germline, CDR1 MNHEY and CDR2 SMNVEV (reference sequence). The CDR3 loop reads CASSFRTSGRAGPPPEQYF. The CDR3 DNA is TGTGCCAGCAGTTTCCGGACTAGCGGGAGGGCCGGTCCCCCTCCCGAGCAGTACTTC.

This chain connects TRBV10-3 to TRBJ2-1, with TRBD1 as a possible D gene (6 bases). The CDR3 extends over 15 amino acids. The ends were cut back, 4 bases at V and 5 bases at J, with 15 bases in the middle. CDR1 and CDR2 from the germline V gene are ENHRY and SYGVKD. This CDR3 is CAISVGTTLDNEQFF. For the CDR3, the DNA is TGTGCCATCAGTGTCGGGACAACTCTGGACAATGAGCAGTTCTTC.

The chain employs TRBV3-1 (or the pseudogene TRBV3-2) and TRBJ1-6; TRBD1 matches at 10 bases. CDR1 LGHDT and CDR2 YNNKEL come from the germline V gene (reference sequence). V lost 0 bases to trimming and J lost 9 bases; unmatched junction nucleotides: 8. This CDR3 comprises 17 residues. The CDR3 DNA is TGTGCCAGCAGCCAAGATCGGAGGGACAGGGGATGTTCACCCCTCCACTTT. Protein product: CASSQDRRDRGCSPLHF.

Only one count was recorded for this clone. The chain couples TRBV18 to TRBJ2-7; 9 positions match TRBD1. This CDR3 spans 16 amino acids. The V segment lost 2 bases and the J segment 4 bases; nucleotides outside the gene matches: 9. Germline lookup yields CDR1 KGHSH and CDR2 LQKENI. The CDR3 region is CASSPISGTGSYEQYF. The CDR3, as DNA: TGTGCCAGCTCACCAATCAGTGGGACAGGGTCGTACGAGCAGTACTTC.

The genes are TRBV6-2 or TRBV6-3 and TRBJ2-7; D perhaps matches TRBD2 (5 bases). Germline CDR1 MNHEY, CDR2 SVGEGT. The CDR3 sequence is 14 residues long. The ends were cut back, 2 bases at V and 2 bases at J, with 10 bases in the middle. The CDR3: CASSYLDGAYEQYF. CDR3 nucleotide sequence: TGTGCCAGCAGTTACCTCGACGGGGCCTACGAGCAGTACTTC.

The chain has TRBV7-6 and TRBJ1-1; 8 nucleotides align to TRBD1. The CDR3 totals 15 residues. The J segment lost 4 bases and the V segment lost 2 bases, leaving 6 bases of the junction unmatched. Germline-derived CDR1 and CDR2 are SGHVS and FNYEAQ. The CDR3 DNA reads TGTGCCAGCAGCTTATCCGGACAGGGTGGCACTGAAGCTTTCTTT. This codes for CASSLSGQGGTEAFF.

The chain combines TRBV19 with TRBJ1-1; possible D gene TRBD1, 5 bases. The CDR3 runs 14 residues. V dropped 5 bases and J dropped 6 bases, with 16 bases sitting between them. Germline V gene lookup returns CDR1 LNHDA and CDR2 SQIVND (reference sequence). Written as DNA, the CDR3 is TGTGCCAGTAGTGTATGGGACGGGGCAGCTGAAGCTTTCTTT. Translated, it gives CASSVWDGAAEAFF.

The chain joins TRBV5-8 to TRBJ2-5; possibly TRBD1 or TRBD2 for D (5 bases each). The CDR3 runs to 16 residues. V lost 4 bases to trimming and J lost 1 base, with 17 bases between them. Germline lookup yields CDR1 SGHTS and CDR2 YDEGEE. The CDR3 protein is CASSRPRDQFQETQYF. The CDR3 DNA is TGTGCCAGCAGCCGTCCCCGGGACCAGTTCCAAGAGACCCAGTACTTC.

The V call is TRBV6-5, the J call TRBJ1-2; tentatively, D is TRBD1 (6 bases). The CDR3 totals 14 residues. V dropped 6 bases and J dropped 6 bases, with 17 bases sitting between them. Germline CDR1 is MNHEY and CDR2 is SVGAGI. The CDR3 DNA reads as TGTGCCAGCAGCCCCCTAACAGGGAGCGATGGCTACACCTTC. This translates into CASSPLTGSDGYTF.

This rearrangement joins TRBV11-2 to TRBJ1-4, with D possibly matching TRBD1 (6 bases). The germline gives CDR1 SGHAT, CDR2 FQNNGV. Trimming stripped 0 bases from V and 2 bases from J, with 19 bases between. This CDR3 spans 19 amino acids. CDR3 DNA: TGTGCCAGCAGCTTAGACTGGGGGGCAGGGACTTCGACTAATGAAAAACTGTTTTTT. Protein product: CASSLDWGAGTSTNEKLFF.

This clone came up once. V gene TRBV25-1 combines with J gene TRBJ1-3, with D uncertain. V gave up 0 bases and J gave up 1 base, with 13 bases separating them. CDR1 MGHDK and CDR2 SYGVNS come from the germline V gene. The CDR3 is 17 residues long. The CDR3 sequence is CASSEYFSHNSGNTIYF. The CDR3 DNA reads TGTGCCAGCAGTGAATATTTCAGCCATAATTCTGGAAACACCATATATTTT.

The chain combines TRBV19 with TRBJ1-3; no firm D call. Trimming took off 1 base at V and 2 bases at J, with 6 bases between the two ends. The CDR3 totals 14 residues. Germline lookup yields CDR1 LNHDA and CDR2 SQIVND (reference sequence). CDR3 nucleotides: TGTGCCAGTAGTATAGGCCCCGCTGGAAACACCATATATTTT. Protein sequence: CASSIGPAGNTIYF.

This clone was recorded once. The rearrangement links TRBV6-2 or TRBV6-3 to TRBJ2-5; 8 positions match TRBD1. Germline V gene data show CDR1 as MNHEY and CDR2 as SVGEGT. V lost 1 base and J lost 2; bases outside the gene matches: 3. This CDR3 comprises 15 residues. CDR3 bases: TGTGCCAGCAGTTACTTTGACAGGGGACAAGAGACCCAGTACTTC. Its protein is CASSYFDRGQETQYF.

The chain links TRBV2 to TRBJ1-2; D remains unclear. The CDR3 runs 11 residues. V was trimmed by 4 bases and J by 7 bases, leaving 7 bases between them. CDR1 and CDR2 from the germline V gene are SNHLY and FYNNEI. The CDR3 DNA follows: TGTGCCAGCAGTGGAAGAGGTGGCTACACCTTC. As protein: CASSGRGGYTF.

This rearrangement joins TRBV4-1 to TRBJ2-7, with TRBD2 as a possible D gene (7 bases). V lost 0 bases and J lost 3, with 15 bases in between. Germline CDR1 is MGHRA and CDR2 is YSYEKL. The CDR3 runs to 16 residues. The CDR3 here is CASSQEETGRVYEQYF. CDR3 bases: TGCGCCAGCAGCCAAGAAGAAACAGGGAGGGTCTACGAGCAGTACTTC.

V gene TRBV10-1 combines with J gene TRBJ2-7; D may be TRBD2 (6 bases). CDR3 length: 15 amino acids. CDR1 and CDR2 (germline): WNHNN, SYGVQD (reference sequence). Trimming shortened V by 4 bases and J by 2 bases, and 15 bases separated the two germline ends. The CDR3: CASSAGGTPPYEQYF. The CDR3 coding sequence is TGCGCCAGCAGTGCCGGCGGGACCCCCCCCTACGAGCAGTACTTC.

The rearrangement uses TRBV2 and TRBJ2-7; D may be TRBD2 (5 bases). Per the germline V gene, CDR1 is SNHLY and CDR2 is FYNNEI. The CDR3 spans 16 residues. V lost 4 bases and J 4 bases, leaving 20 bases between the germline ends. The CDR3 spells CASSVLGRGDGYEQYF. DNA of the CDR3: TGTGCCAGCAGTGTACTAGGAAGAGGCGACGGGTACGAGCAGTACTTC.

The chain joins TRBV19 to TRBJ1-5, with D unresolved. The CDR3 consists of 16 residues. V was cut by 1 base and J by 2 bases, with 12 bases left in between. CDR1 and CDR2 from the germline V gene are LNHDA and SQIVND (reference sequence). For the CDR3, the DNA is TGTGCCAGTAGTATAGGAGAGACAACGGGCAATCAGCCCCAGCATTTT. This codes for CASSIGETTGNQPQHF.

There are a few counts of this clone. The chain joins TRBV29-1 to TRBJ2-1; 8 bases line up with TRBD1. The germline CDR1 and CDR2 sequences are SQVTM and ANQGSEA. J gave up 6 bases and V 7 bases, and 17 bases lay outside the gene matches. The length of the CDR3 is 16 residues. Here the CDR3 DNA reads TGCAGCGCGAACCCTCAGGGGGCCATTACGGGCAATGAGCAGTTCTTC. Translating gives CSANPQGAITGNEQFF.

The J gene is TRBJ2-3, the V gene TRBV11-2; 12 bases match TRBD2. Trimming cost V 5 bases and J 8 bases; bases outside gene matches: 8. This CDR3 is built from 15 residues. Germline V lookup: CDR1 SGHAT, CDR2 FQNNGV. The chain's CDR3 is CASSPETSGSGTQYF. In DNA, the CDR3 is TGTGCCAGCAGCCCGGAGACTAGCGGGAGTGGTACGCAGTATTTT. The entire variable domain, with the rest obtained from reference TRBV11-2 and TRBJ2-3, is as follows: EAGVAQSPRYKIIEKRQSVAFWCNPISGHATLYWYQQILGQGPKLLIQFQNNGVVDDSQLPKDRFSAERLKGVDSTLKIQPAKLEDSAVYLCASSPETSGSGTQYFGPGTRLTVL.

The V call is TRBV7-2, the J call TRBJ2-7, with unresolved D. Germline CDR1 and CDR2: SGHTA and FQGNSA. Trimming removed 3 bases from V and 0 bases from J, with 12 bases in between. The CDR3 covers 15 residues. The CDR3 is CASSFDWWSSYEQYF. DNA of the CDR3: TGTGCCAGCAGCTTCGACTGGTGGTCCTCCTACGAGCAGTACTTC.

V usage is TRBV10-3 and J usage is TRBJ1-3; D possibly corresponds to TRBD1 (6 bases). The V gene lost 10 bases and the J gene lost 0 bases, with 13 bases spanning the gap. Germline CDR1 is ENHRY and CDR2 is SYGVKD. The CDR3 loop spans 14 amino acids. CDR3 coding DNA: TGTGCCACGGGGGGCGGGTACTCTGGAAACACCATATATTTT. Protein sequence: CATGGGYSGNTIYF.